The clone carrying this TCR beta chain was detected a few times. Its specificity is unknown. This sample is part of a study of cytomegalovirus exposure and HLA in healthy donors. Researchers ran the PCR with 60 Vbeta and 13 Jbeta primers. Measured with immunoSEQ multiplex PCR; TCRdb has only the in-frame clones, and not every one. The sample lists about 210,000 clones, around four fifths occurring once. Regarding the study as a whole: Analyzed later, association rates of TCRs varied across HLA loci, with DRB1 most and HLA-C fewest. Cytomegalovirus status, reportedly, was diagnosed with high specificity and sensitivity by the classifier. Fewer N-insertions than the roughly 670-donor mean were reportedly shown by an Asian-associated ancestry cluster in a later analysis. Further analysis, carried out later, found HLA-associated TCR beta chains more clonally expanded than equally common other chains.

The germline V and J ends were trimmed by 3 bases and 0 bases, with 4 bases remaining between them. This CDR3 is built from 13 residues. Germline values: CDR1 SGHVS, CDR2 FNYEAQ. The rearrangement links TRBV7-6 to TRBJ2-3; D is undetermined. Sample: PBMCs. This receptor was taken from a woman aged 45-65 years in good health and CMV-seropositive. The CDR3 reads CASSFISTDTQYF. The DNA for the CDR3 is TGTGCCAGCAGCTTTATCAGCACAGATACGCAGTATTTT.